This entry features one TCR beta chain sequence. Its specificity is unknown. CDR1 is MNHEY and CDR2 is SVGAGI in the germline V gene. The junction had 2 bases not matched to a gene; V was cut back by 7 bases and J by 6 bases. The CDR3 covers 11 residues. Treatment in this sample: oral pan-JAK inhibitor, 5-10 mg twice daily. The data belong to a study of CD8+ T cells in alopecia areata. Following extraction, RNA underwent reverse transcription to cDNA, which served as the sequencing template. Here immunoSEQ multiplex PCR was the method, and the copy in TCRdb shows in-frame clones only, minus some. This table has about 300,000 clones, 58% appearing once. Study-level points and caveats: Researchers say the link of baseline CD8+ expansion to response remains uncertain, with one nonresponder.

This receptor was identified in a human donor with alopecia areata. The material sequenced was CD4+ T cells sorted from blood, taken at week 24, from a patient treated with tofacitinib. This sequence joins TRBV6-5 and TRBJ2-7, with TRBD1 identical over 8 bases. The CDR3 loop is CASTGGGEQYF. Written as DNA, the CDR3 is TGTGCCAGCACAGGGGGCGGCGAGCAGTACTTC.